These 30 T cell receptor beta chains came from one sample sequenced in a study of shared clonotypes between healthy human individuals. CD45RO-negative, CCR7-selected cells formed the naive CD8 fraction, which excluded terminally differentiated effector memory CD45RA+ cells. Method: immunoSEQ multiplex PCR; TCRdb's copy keeps in-frame clones and lacks some. This table holds 700,000 to 950,000 clones, 90% to 98% found once. The sample taken for sequencing was naive CD8+ T cells sorted from blood. These receptors all stem from a man younger than 45 in good health.

The V gene is TRBV29-1, the J gene TRBJ2-1, with D unclear. CDR3 size: 13 residues. Per the germline V gene, CDR1 is SQVTM and CDR2 is ANQGSEA. V gave up 7 bases and J gave up 3 bases, with 13 bases separating them. The CDR3 sequence: CSAERPDYNEQFF. CDR3 sequence (DNA): TGCAGCGCCGAACGCCCGGACTACAATGAGCAGTTCTTC.

The genes are TRBV5-1 and TRBJ1-2, with D possibly being TRBD1 (6 bases). Trimming cost V 3 bases and J 3 bases, with 15 bases left between them. Germline assignment: CDR1 SGHRS and CDR2 YFSETQ. The CDR3 has 15 residues. This CDR3 reads CASSSKETGYYGYTF. CDR3 DNA: TGCGCCAGCAGCTCAAAGGAGACAGGCTACTATGGCTACACCTTC.

The chain combines TRBV7-9 with TRBJ2-2, with 7 bases identical to TRBD1. CDR3 size: 16 residues. The germline V gene encodes CDR1 SEHNR and CDR2 FQNEAQ (reference sequence). V lost 5 bases and J lost 2; bases outside the gene matches: 8. For the CDR3, the DNA is TGTGCCAGCAGCGGCTGGCACAGGGGAAACACCGGGGAGCTGTTTTTT. This codes for CASSGWHRGNTGELFF.

The chain is built from TRBV5-4 and TRBJ2-1; 9 bases are a match to TRBD1. CDR1 and CDR2 (germline): SGHNT, YYREEE (reference sequence). Trimming cost V 0 bases and J 3 bases; bases outside gene matches: 4. The CDR3 covers 16 residues. The CDR3 nucleotides read TGTGCCAGCAGCTTGGGGGGACAGGGTTACTACAATGAGCAGTTCTTC. This sequence encodes CASSLGGQGYYNEQFF. Full variable domain (rest looked up from reference TRBV5-4 and TRBJ2-1): ETGVTQSPTHLIKTRGQQVTLRCSSQSGHNTVSWYQQALGQGPQFIFQYYREEENGRGNFPPRFSGLQFPNYSSELNVNALELDDSALYLCASSLGGQGYYNEQFFGPGTRLTVL.

V is TRBV6-5 and J is TRBJ2-1, with unresolved D. Germline CDR1 and CDR2: MNHEY and SVGAGI. V lost 0 bases and J 4 bases, leaving 13 bases between the germline ends. The CDR3 has 16 residues. The CDR3 DNA reads TGTGCCAGCAGTTACTCCAAGGGTGGTTTTTACAATGAGCAGTTCTTC. Its protein is CASSYSKGGFYNEQFF.

The chain carries TRBV4-1 and TRBJ2-7, with TRBD1 as a possible D gene (11 bases). CDR3 size: 20 residues. Germline V gene data show CDR1 as MGHRA and CDR2 as YSYEKL. Trimming pared 3 bases from V and 3 bases from J, leaving 30 bases between. The CDR3 nucleotides read TGCGCCAGCAGCCACGGACAGGGGGCTTTTAGCGGGAGGTCCTACTACGAGCAGTACTTC. As protein: CASSHGQGAFSGRSYYEQYF.

The chain uses TRBV27 and TRBJ1-1; D gene ambiguous. The CDR3 length is 14 residues. Germline CDR1 MNHEY, CDR2 SMNVEV (reference sequence). V was clipped by 5 bases and J by 4 bases, with 14 bases between them. The DNA for the CDR3 is TGTGCCAGCAGTCTAGGGTATCGGGGCACTGAAGCTTTCTTT. This gives the protein CASSLGYRGTEAFF.

This chain uses TRBV27 with TRBJ2-3; TRBD1 aligns across 9 bases. CDR3 size: 15 residues. The V gene end was trimmed by 0 bases and the J gene end by 4 bases; junction bases not matched to a gene: 2. Germline-derived CDR1 and CDR2 are MNHEY and SMNVEV (reference sequence). For the CDR3, the DNA is TGTGCCAGCAGTTTATCGTACAGGGGGCCAGATACGCAGTATTTT. Translation: CASSLSYRGPDTQYF.

This chain joins TRBV11-2 and TRBJ2-1; TRBD1 aligns across 10 bases. With 8 bases clipped from V and 3 bases from J, the junction kept 4 bases outside the gene matches. The germline gives CDR1 SGHAT, CDR2 FQNNGV. The CDR3 sequence is 14 residues long. Written as DNA, the CDR3 is TGTGCCAGCTGGGACAGGGGTTTCTACAATGAGCAGTTCTTC. It is translated as CASWDRGFYNEQFF.

This chain connects TRBV5-6 to TRBJ1-2; unclear D gene. Per the germline V gene, CDR1 is SGHDT and CDR2 is YYEEEE. CDR3 length: 15 amino acids. With 3 bases removed from V and 0 bases from J, the gap between germline ends came to 12 bases. The CDR3 protein is CASSWDVSANYGYTF. As DNA, the CDR3 is TGTGCCAGCAGCTGGGATGTGTCAGCTAACTATGGCTACACCTTC.

The rearrangement uses TRBV27 and TRBJ2-7, with D uncertain. The CDR3 length is 17 residues. Deletions cut 5 bases from V and 3 bases from J, with 23 bases between. Per the germline V gene, CDR1 is MNHEY and CDR2 is SMNVEV (reference sequence). The CDR3: CASSPSISSQAYYEQYF. The CDR3 region has the DNA TGTGCCAGCAGTCCCTCCATCTCGAGCCAGGCTTACTACGAGCAGTACTTC.

V and J are TRBV6-5 and TRBJ2-1; 7 bases align to TRBD1. Unmatched junction bases numbered 10, after V lost 5 bases and J lost 6 bases. Germline loops: CDR1 MNHEY, CDR2 SVGAGI. This CDR3 comprises 15 residues. CDR3 coding DNA: TGTGCCAGCAGTACGACAGGGACGCGGTTCAATGAGCAGTTCTTC. As protein: CASSTTGTRFNEQFF.

The chain employs TRBV9 and TRBJ2-1; D may be TRBD1 (6 bases). Trimming shortened V by 3 bases and J by 0 bases, and 13 bases separated the two germline ends. Germline V gives CDR1 SGDLS, CDR2 YYNGEE. This CDR3 spans 16 amino acids. CDR3 region: CASSASRGLSYNEQFF. The CDR3 bases are TGTGCCAGCAGCGCCTCCAGGGGTCTCTCCTACAATGAGCAGTTCTTC.

The rearrangement uses TRBV9 and TRBJ2-1; D is undetermined. Germline CDR1 reads SGDLS; CDR2 reads YYNGEE. Trimming took 0 bases from V and 10 from J, leaving 8 bases between them. This CDR3 has 12 amino acids. The CDR3 region is CASSVVADEQFF. The DNA of the CDR3 is TGTGCCAGCAGCGTAGTGGCGGACGAGCAGTTCTTC.

The chain joins TRBV7-9 to TRBJ2-5, with TRBD2 matching over 8 bases. From germline, CDR1 is SEHNR and CDR2 FQNEAQ (reference sequence). The CDR3 length is 15 residues. After removal of 4 bases from V and 5 bases from J, the junction contained 9 bases not matched to a gene. Here the CDR3 reads CASSSPGLDSETQYF. The CDR3 DNA follows: TGTGCCAGCAGCTCCCCGGGACTAGATTCGGAGACCCAGTACTTC.

A single count supports this clone. The J gene is TRBJ2-7, the V gene TRBV7-9, with 9 positions matching TRBD2. Germline trimming cut 2 bases from V and 3 bases from J; bases unmatched to any gene: 8. CDR3 length: 16 amino acids. Per germline, CDR1 SEHNR and CDR2 FQNEAQ (reference sequence). CDR3 region: CASSLPPSGTDYEQYF. The CDR3 nucleotides are TGTGCCAGCAGCTTACCCCCTAGCGGGACAGACTACGAGCAGTACTTC.

J is TRBJ2-5 and V is TRBV6-5, with D unresolved. Trimming removed 4 bases at V and 5 bases at J, with 17 bases between. The germline V gene has CDR1 MNHEY and CDR2 SVGAGI. CDR3 length: 15 amino acids. CDR3 in amino acids: CASSFSVGKSETQYF. The CDR3, as DNA: TGTGCCAGCAGTTTTTCTGTCGGAAAGTCTGAGACCCAGTACTTC.

This clone has a handful of counts. This chain joins TRBV20-1 and TRBJ2-2, with no clear D. Trimming cost V 6 bases and J 1 base, with 3 bases left between them. Germline values: CDR1 DFQATT, CDR2 SNEGSKA (reference sequence). The CDR3 is 11 amino acids. CDR3 sequence: CSAKNTGELFF. The CDR3 DNA reads TGCAGTGCCAAGAACACCGGGGAGCTGTTTTTT.

This chain connects TRBV27 to TRBJ1-5; weak D call: TRBD1 (5 bases). Germline values: CDR1 MNHEY, CDR2 SMNVEV (reference sequence). Trimming stripped 6 bases from V and 7 bases from J, with 19 bases between. CDR3 length: 15 amino acids. CDR3 sequence: CASSPGTLRGQPQHF. DNA for the CDR3: TGTGCCAGCAGCCCGGGGACTCTGAGGGGACAGCCCCAGCATTTT.

V gene TRBV4-2 combines with J gene TRBJ1-1; no reliable D call. The CDR3 is 15 amino acids. The V end lost 4 bases, the J end lost 3 bases, and 15 bases lay between the germline ends. Germline-derived CDR1 and CDR2 are LGHNA and YNFKEQ. DNA for the CDR3: TGTGCCAGCAGCCGGACCCTAGGCCTGGACACTGAAGCTTTCTTT. Translation: CASSRTLGLDTEAFF.

V gene TRBV28 combines with J gene TRBJ2-1; D is undetermined. The CDR3 loop spans 12 amino acids. Trimming took 4 bases from V and 8 from J, leaving 9 bases between them. Germline CDR1 reads MDHEN; CDR2 reads SYDVKM. The CDR3 protein is CASSSGQYEQFF. The CDR3 coding sequence is TGTGCCAGCAGTTCCGGGCAGTATGAGCAGTTCTTC.

The chain carries TRBV5-5 and TRBJ2-5; TRBD2 matches at 12 bases. The ends lost 4 bases at V and 2 bases at J; junction bases unmatched: 12. In germline, CDR1 is SGHKS, CDR2 YYEKEE (reference sequence). The CDR3 has 18 residues. CDR3 amino acids: CASSPPSGRAGLQETQYF. CDR3 coding DNA: TGTGCCAGCAGCCCACCTAGCGGGAGGGCCGGGTTGCAAGAGACCCAGTACTTC.

V and J are TRBV5-1 and TRBJ1-1, with no clear D. The V gene's germline CDR1 is SGHRS and CDR2 YFSETQ. The V end lost 0 bases, the J end lost 4 bases, and 13 bases lay between the germline ends. This CDR3 has 15 amino acids. The chain's CDR3 is CASSLEQTQSTEAFF. Written as DNA, the CDR3 is TGCGCCAGCAGCTTGGAGCAGACCCAGAGCACTGAAGCTTTCTTT. Variable domain in full (rest from reference TRBV5-1 and TRBJ1-1): KAGVTQTPRYLIKTRGQQVTLSCSPISGHRSVSWYQQTPGQGLQFLFEYFSETQRNKGNFPGRFSGRQFSNSRSEMNVSTLELGDSALYLCASSLEQTQSTEAFFGQGTRLTVV.

This clone has only one observation. CDR3: CASSYGTSGDQETQYF. The CDR3 DNA follows: TGTGCCAGCAGCTACGGGACTAGCGGGGACCAAGAGACCCAGTACTTC. The chain employs TRBV5-4 and TRBJ2-5, with 13 bases lining up with TRBD2. Germline CDR1 reads SGHNT; CDR2 reads YYREEE (reference sequence). The J segment lost 0 bases and the V segment lost 3 bases, leaving 2 bases of the junction unmatched. The CDR3 has 16 residues.

J is TRBJ2-3 and V is TRBV13, with 9 bases that match TRBD2. With V trimmed by 3 bases and J by 4 bases, 11 bases remained unmatched. This CDR3 has 17 residues. Germline loops: CDR1 PRHDT, CDR2 FYEKMQ (reference sequence). CDR3 nucleotides: TGTGCCAGCAGCTTGGAGAATAGCGGGAGCGAGTCAGATACGCAGTATTTT. Translating gives CASSLENSGSESDTQYF.

CDR3 DNA sequence: TGCAGCGTCCCAACTAGCGGGCTTAACTCCTACGAGCAGTACTTC. Its protein product is CSVPTSGLNSYEQYF. The chain uses TRBV29-1 and TRBJ2-7; 9 bases line up with TRBD2. V lost 6 bases, J lost 0 bases, and 9 bases stayed unmatched. Germline V gene lookup returns CDR1 SQVTM and CDR2 ANQGSEA. The CDR3 contains 15 residues.

The V call is TRBV7-6, the J call TRBJ2-7; 9 nucleotides align to TRBD1. Germline trimming cut 5 bases from V and 0 bases from J; bases unmatched to any gene: 2. The CDR3 sequence is 14 residues long. Germline CDR1 is SGHVS and CDR2 is FNYEAQ. The CDR3 sequence: CASSPDRGSYEQYF. CDR3 sequence (DNA): TGTGCCAGCAGCCCGGACAGGGGCTCCTACGAGCAGTACTTC.

The J gene is TRBJ1-2, the V gene TRBV7-8; D remains unclear. The CDR3 is made up of 14 amino acids. In germline, CDR1 is SGHVS, CDR2 FQNEAQ. V shed 7 bases and J shed 2 bases, with 14 bases lying between them. The CDR3 bases are TGTGCCAGCATCCCTTATACTGGAAACTATGGCTACACCTTC. Translating gives CASIPYTGNYGYTF.

Here the CDR3 reads CASSDSSGGRSYNEQFF. The DNA of the CDR3 is TGTGCCAGCAGTGACTCTTCGGGAGGCCGATCCTACAATGAGCAGTTCTTC. V usage is TRBV6-4 and J usage is TRBJ2-1; 7 bases fit TRBD2. Trimming took 0 bases from V and 1 from J; bases not matched to a gene: 6. The CDR3 is 17 residues long. CDR1 and CDR2 (germline): MRHNA, SNTAGT.

The CDR3 here is CASSSLTGVIAEAFF. CDR3 in DNA: TGTGCCAGCAGTTCTCTAACAGGGGTGATCGCTGAAGCTTTCTTT. The rearrangement links TRBV6-5 to TRBJ1-1; 7 bases are a match to TRBD1. J was trimmed by 6 bases and V by 4 bases; bases with no gene match: 11. Per germline, CDR1 MNHEY and CDR2 SVGAGI. CDR3 length: 15 amino acids.